The rows below give T cell receptor beta chains drawn from one sample of a study of neurological immune-mediated disorders. TCRdb fed the 5' RACE reads into MiXCR, producing one record per CDR3 protein. Among over 35,000 distinct CDR3 sequences listed, around 4.5% were seen once. The source material was PBMCs. The receptors stem from a woman aged 55-70 years with multiple sclerosis. Both conserved end residues are part of each CDR3. The order of the fields is clone size, D gene, V gene, J gene, CDR3 protein, CDR3 DNA. A D gene is named only where the DNA matches it firmly. The listing skips clone size in some rows; elsewhere it reads once, few, many or a size class.

few	TRBD2	TRBV7-9	TRBJ2-1	CASSFRRGTYNEQFF	TGTGCCAGCAGCTTCCGGCGGGGGACCTACAATGAGCAGTTCTTC
few	TRBD2	TRBV4-1	TRBJ2-3	CASSQAVRIAGEADTQYF	TGCGCCAGCAGCCAAGCGGTACGGATAGCGGGAGAGGCGGATACGCAGTATTTT
many	NA	TRBV5-5	TRBJ1-4	CASSLRLAGGKLFF	TGTGCCAGCAGCTTGCGGTTAGCCGGTGGAAAACTGTTTTTT
NA	TRBD2	TRBV15	TRBJ2-3	CATSRQREDTQYF	TGTGCCACCAGCCGACAGCGGGAAGATACGCAGTATTTT
NA	NA	TRBV5-1	TRBJ2-4	CASSADSKNIQYF	TGCGCCAGCAGCGCGGACAGCAAAAACATTCAGTACTTC
NA	NA	TRBV6-5	TRBJ2-5	CVSTGTGGETQYF	TGTGTCAGCACCGGAACTGGGGGGGAGACCCAGTACTTC
many	NA	TRBV20-1	TRBJ2-1	CSAPASGYRVTNEQFF	TGCAGTGCCCCAGCCTCGGGGTATAGAGTTACAAATGAGCAGTTCTTC
NA	NA	TRBV10-3	TRBJ2-3	CAISVNSRPDTQYF	TGTGCCATCAGTGTTAACAGCCGCCCAGATACGCAGTATTTT
many	NA	TRBV9	TRBJ2-7	CASSSRGLGYEQYF	TGTGCCAGCAGCTCTCGGGGCTTAGGATACGAGCAGTACTTC
many	NA	TRBV7-8	TRBJ1-1	CASSPLSALEAFF	TGTGCCAGCAGCCCCCTGAGCGCCCTTGAAGCTTTCTTT
many	NA	TRBV10-2	TRBJ1-1	CASRTWSTEAFF	TGCGCCAGCAGGACCTGGAGCACTGAAGCTTTCTTT
many	NA	TRBV7-2	TRBJ2-2	CASSPVHTGELFF	TGTGCCAGCAGCCCAGTACACACCGGGGAGCTGTTTTTT
many	NA	TRBV12-3/TRBV12-4	TRBJ2-6	CASSYGGANVLTF	TGTGCCAGCAGTTACGGGGGGGCCAACGTCCTGACTTTC
few	NA	TRBV5-1	TRBJ2-1	CASSLEENNEQFF	TGCGCCAGCAGCTTGGAGGAGAACAATGAGCAGTTCTTC
many	NA	TRBV20-1	TRBJ2-1	CSAMLGEPYNEQFF	TGCAGTGCTATGTTGGGGGAGCCCTACAATGAGCAGTTCTTC
many	NA	TRBV12-3/TRBV12-4	TRBJ2-1	CASSFYRFGRKQYNEQFF	TGTGCCAGCAGTTTTTATAGGTTCGGGCGGAAACAATACAATGAGCAGTTCTTC
few	TRBD2	TRBV5-1	TRBJ2-5	CASSLRTSGEETQYF	TGCGCCAGCAGCTTAAGGACTAGCGGGGAAGAGACCCAGTACTTC
few	TRBD2	TRBV10-3	TRBJ2-2	CAISEGGRGLENTGELFF	TGTGCCATCAGTGAGGGAGGCCGGGGACTAGAGAACACCGGGGAGCTGTTTTTT
many	TRBD1	TRBV20-1	TRBJ2-3	CSAEDRWTTDTQYF	TGCAGTGCTGAGGACAGGTGGACGACAGATACGCAGTATTTT
NA	NA	TRBV6-5	TRBJ1-4	CASSYSRGRDNEKLFF	TGTGCCAGCAGTTACTCCAGGGGCAGGGATAATGAAAAACTGTTTTTT
many	NA	TRBV2	TRBJ2-1	CASRERVPYNEQFF	TGTGCCAGCAGGGAGCGGGTCCCCTACAATGAGCAGTTCTTC
many	TRBD1	TRBV10-3	TRBJ2-3	CAAHRDRTDTQYF	TGTGCCGCACACCGGGACAGGACAGATACGCAGTATTTT
many	NA	TRBV10-3	TRBJ1-6	CAISGGTGGSPLHF	TGTGCCATCAGTGGAGGCACAGGCGGGTCACCCCTCCACTTT
many	TRBD2	TRBV28	TRBJ2-7	CASSLSGTITYEQYF	TGTGCCAGCAGTCTATCCGGGACTATAACCTACGAGCAGTACTTC
few	TRBD1	TRBV6-4	TRBJ1-1	CASSETGQENTEAFF	TGTGCCAGCAGTGAGACGGGACAGGAGAACACTGAAGCTTTCTTT
many	TRBD1	TRBV29-1	TRBJ1-2	CSAGQDFYGYTF	TGCAGCGCCGGACAGGATTTCTATGGCTACACCTTC
many	TRBD2	TRBV9	TRBJ2-1	CASSVGLAGFNEQFF	TGTGCCAGCAGCGTGGGACTAGCGGGGTTCAATGAGCAGTTCTTC
NA	NA	TRBV12-3/TRBV12-4	TRBJ1-2	CASREPGYGYTF	TGTGCCAGCAGGGAACCGGGGTATGGCTACACCTTC
many	NA	TRBV20-1	TRBJ2-7	CSARMRPNPYEQYF	TGCAGTGCTAGAATGCGACCCAACCCCTACGAGCAGTACTTC
many	NA	TRBV29-1	TRBJ1-1	CSVVGGPTEAFF	TGCAGCGTTGTGGGGGGGCCGACTGAAGCTTTCTTT
many	NA	TRBV4-3	TRBJ1-1	CASSYRLNTEAFF	TGCGCCAGCAGCTATCGCCTGAACACTGAAGCTTTCTTT
many	TRBD2	TRBV5-1	TRBJ2-1	CASSVQSASGYNEQFF	TGCGCCAGCAGCGTCCAGTCCGCTAGCGGTTACAATGAGCAGTTCTTC
many	NA	TRBV14	TRBJ2-6	CASSQDRPMRANVLTF	TGTGCCAGCAGCCAAGACAGACCCATGAGGGCCAACGTCCTGACTTTC
many	NA	TRBV20-1	TRBJ2-3	CSAPRGRRAQDTQYF	TGCAGTGCCCCGCGGGGCCGGAGGGCACAAGATACGCAGTATTTT
many	TRBD2	TRBV4-1	TRBJ2-3	CASSQLMGGTTDTQYF	TGCGCCAGCAGCCAACTTATGGGGGGGACCACAGATACGCAGTATTTT
few	NA	TRBV5-1	TRBJ2-3	CASSQEARDTDTQYF	TGCGCCAGCAGCCAAGAAGCGCGGGACACAGATACGCAGTATTTT
many	TRBD1	TRBV20-1	TRBJ1-1	CSARRGDSGTEAFF	TGCAGTGCTCGCCGCGGGGACAGTGGGACTGAAGCTTTCTTT
many	NA	TRBV29-1	TRBJ2-1	CSVEEGRGLGNEQFF	TGCAGCGTTGAAGAAGGGAGGGGGCTAGGCAATGAGCAGTTCTTC
many	TRBD2	TRBV10-3	TRBJ2-1	CATGTSGRSHEQFF	TGTGCCACCGGGACTAGCGGGAGGTCCCATGAGCAGTTCTTC
few	NA	TRBV9	TRBJ2-1	CASSVGGSAYNEQFF	TGTGCCAGCAGCGTGGGGGGATCCGCCTACAATGAGCAGTTCTTC